One sample yielded the 32 T cell receptor beta chains listed below, sequenced in a study of blood T cell repertoires in COVID-19. Here immunoSEQ multiplex PCR was the method, and the copy in TCRdb shows in-frame clones only, minus some. The data contain around 54,000 clones, roughly 90% of them seen just once; the ten biggest clones take up 2.2%. The source material was peripheral blood. The receptors stem from a human donor in a cohort sampled during active COVID-19.

J is TRBJ1-1 and V is TRBV6-5; possible D gene TRBD1, 5 bases. This CDR3 comprises 13 residues. Germline CDR1 and CDR2: MNHEY and SVGAGI. V was cut by 8 bases and J by 5 bases, with 15 bases left in between. The CDR3 protein is CASAPTARTEAFF. CDR3 DNA sequence: TGTGCCAGCGCACCGACAGCTCGTACTGAAGCTTTCTTT.

This chain connects TRBV7-9 to TRBJ2-5, with no clear D. The CDR3 has 13 residues. V dropped 1 base and J dropped 3 bases, with 6 bases sitting between them. Germline assignment: CDR1 SEHNR and CDR2 FQNEAQ (reference sequence). CDR3 protein: CASSLVHKETQYF. The DNA for the CDR3 is TGTGCCAGCAGCTTAGTCCACAAAGAGACCCAGTACTTC.

The chain uses TRBV6-6 and TRBJ1-4, with TRBD1 identical over 10 bases. The junction had 11 bases not matched to a gene; V was cut back by 5 bases and J by 5 bases. The V gene's germline CDR1 is MNHNY and CDR2 SVGAGI (reference sequence). The CDR3 spans 17 residues. CDR3 coding DNA: TGTGCCAGCAGTCGACTTGCCGGACAGGGGGGAAATGAAAAACTGTTTTTT. Protein sequence: CASSRLAGQGGNEKLFF.

This chain's CDR3 is CASSYLGTPNTGELFF. CDR3 nucleotide sequence: TGTGCCAGCAGTTACTTGGGGACACCGAACACCGGGGAGCTGTTTTTT. This sequence joins TRBV6-2 or TRBV6-3 and TRBJ2-2; perhaps TRBD1 as D (6 bases). Germline CDR1 reads MNHEY; CDR2 reads SVGEGT. This CDR3 contains 16 residues. V lost 1 base and J 0 bases, leaving 9 bases between the germline ends.

This chain connects TRBV20-1 to TRBJ2-1; 11 positions match TRBD2. The CDR3 runs to 14 residues. Looked up from germline, CDR1 is DFQATT and CDR2 is SNEGSKA (reference sequence). V lost 3 bases, J lost 7 bases, and 5 bases stayed unmatched. The CDR3 bases are TGCAGTGCTAGTGTAGCGGGGGGGTGGAATGAGCAGTTCTTC. Residues: CSASVAGGWNEQFF.

This chain joins TRBV9 and TRBJ2-1, with a tentative D call TRBD1 (5 bases). Germline CDR1 and CDR2: SGDLS and YYNGEE. V was clipped by 0 bases and J by 8 bases, with 9 bases between them. The CDR3 loop spans 13 amino acids. The CDR3 bases are TGTGCCAGCAGCGTAGTCGGCAGGGATGAGCAGTTCTTC. It specifies CASSVVGRDEQFF.

The chain is built from TRBV7-2 and TRBJ2-7, with 10 bases lining up with TRBD1. This CDR3 spans 15 amino acids. Germline CDR1 SGHTA, CDR2 FQGNSA. Trimming removed 5 bases from V and 4 bases from J; junction bases left unmatched: 8. CDR3 sequence: CASSDQGQGSYEQYF. The DNA for the CDR3 is TGTGCCAGCAGCGATCAGGGACAGGGGTCTTACGAGCAGTACTTC.

The V gene is TRBV18, the J gene TRBJ2-7, with 7 bases fitting TRBD1. Germline lookup yields CDR1 KGHSH and CDR2 LQKENI. J was trimmed by 0 bases and V by 2 bases; bases with no gene match: 4. The CDR3 is 15 amino acids. DNA for the CDR3: TGTGCCAGCTCACCAATCGGACAGGCCTCCTACGAGCAGTACTTC. Translating it yields CASSPIGQASYEQYF.

This clone was picked up one time. The genes are TRBV24-1 and TRBJ2-3, with 8 nucleotides matching TRBD2. The CDR3 contains 15 residues. V gave up 7 bases and J gave up 4 bases; unmatched junction bases: 9. CDR1 is KGHDR and CDR2 is SFDVKD in the germline V gene. The chain's CDR3 is CATRGTSGKPDTQYF. The CDR3 DNA reads as TGTGCCACCAGAGGAACTAGCGGAAAACCAGATACGCAGTATTTT.

The chain employs TRBV2 and TRBJ2-7; TRBD1 matches 8 bases. Germline loops: CDR1 SNHLY, CDR2 FYNNEI. V shed 2 bases, J shed 9 bases, and the junction held 12 bases outside the gene matches. The CDR3 has 15 amino acids. The CDR3 bases are TGTGCCAGCAGTGAAAGGACAGGGCAAACGACAGGGCAGTACTTC. This sequence encodes CASSERTGQTTGQYF.

The chain uses TRBV18 and TRBJ2-2, with a tentative D call TRBD2 (5 bases). From germline, CDR1 is KGHSH and CDR2 LQKENI. With 10 bases removed from V and 5 bases from J, the gap between germline ends came to 20 bases. The CDR3 runs to 15 residues. The CDR3: CATPGSSGRTGELFF. CDR3 coding DNA: TGTGCCACCCCGGGGAGCAGTGGCCGGACCGGGGAGCTGTTTTTT.

The chain joins TRBV21-1 to TRBJ1-4; the table's D call, TRBD1, has no DNA check behind it. TRBV21-1 is an annotated pseudogene. The CDR3 runs 16 residues. In DNA, the CDR3 is TGTGCCAGCAGGTTGGAGGACAGGACAACTAATGAAAAACTGTTTTTT. It is translated as CASRLEDRTTNEKLFF.

This clone was observed once. The chain links TRBV10-3 to TRBJ2-3, with 12 bases aligning to TRBD2. Germline V gives CDR1 ENHRY, CDR2 SYGVKD. The CDR3 is made up of 15 amino acids. V was pared by 8 bases and J by 3 bases, with 6 bases of the junction left unmatched. The CDR3 reads CAIGLAGGPTDTQYF. CDR3 coding DNA: TGTGCCATCGGCCTAGCGGGGGGGCCGACAGATACGCAGTATTTT.

The chain recombines TRBV5-4 with TRBJ1-1; 8 bases align to TRBD1. The V segment lost 0 bases and the J segment 5 bases; nucleotides outside the gene matches: 6. This CDR3 has 15 residues. Germline-derived CDR1 and CDR2 are SGHNT and YYREEE (reference sequence). The chain's CDR3 is CASSLVFGQGTEAFF. In DNA, the CDR3 is TGTGCCAGCAGCTTGGTTTTTGGACAGGGTACTGAAGCTTTCTTT.

V is TRBV25-1 and J is TRBJ1-1, with TRBD1 matching 9 bases. With V trimmed by 4 bases and J by 11 bases, 8 bases remained unmatched. CDR1 is MGHDK and CDR2 is SYGVNS in the germline V gene. This CDR3 region has 13 residues. DNA for the CDR3: TGTGCCAGCAGTGCCGGGACAGGGCCACTCGCTTTCTTT. It yields the protein CASSAGTGPLAFF.

This chain links TRBV5-1 with TRBJ2-3; 13 bases fit TRBD2. The CDR3 sequence is 16 residues long. Germline CDR1 and CDR2: SGHRS and YFSETQ. V trimming: 4 bases; J trimming: 6 bases; junction bases outside the gene matches: 8. CDR3 loop: CASSAGTSGVVDTQYF. Here the CDR3 DNA reads TGCGCCAGCAGCGCCGGGACTAGCGGGGTCGTGGATACGCAGTATTTT.

The V gene is TRBV7-8, the J gene TRBJ2-7; 16 nucleotides align to TRBD2. The CDR3 loop spans 16 amino acids. CDR1 SGHVS and CDR2 FQNEAQ come from the germline V gene. With 5 bases clipped from V and 2 bases from J, the junction kept 3 bases outside the gene matches. The CDR3 sequence: CASSRGTSGRAYEQYF. CDR3 bases: TGTGCCAGCAGCCGCGGGACTAGCGGGAGGGCCTACGAGCAGTACTTC.

The chain is built from TRBV24-1 and TRBJ2-1, with D perhaps TRBD2 (5 bases). V was cut by 1 base and J by 12 bases, with 9 bases left in between. Germline V gene sequence: CDR1 KGHDR, CDR2 SFDVKD. This CDR3 is 12 amino acids long. In nucleotides, the CDR3 is TGTGCCACCAGTGATTTCGCTGCGGGGCAGTTCTTC. Translating gives CATSDFAAGQFF.

The J gene is TRBJ2-5, the V gene TRBV29-1, with 7 bases lining up with TRBD1. This CDR3 is 14 amino acids long. Per germline, CDR1 SQVTM and CDR2 ANQGSEA. Germline trimming cut 0 bases from V and 4 bases from J; bases unmatched to any gene: 5. CDR3 protein: CSVEDRDSLETQYF. The CDR3 DNA follows: TGCAGCGTTGAAGACCGGGACAGTTTAGAGACCCAGTACTTC.

J is TRBJ1-3 and V is TRBV28; TRBD1 agrees at 7 bases. Germline CDR1 reads MDHEN; CDR2 reads SYDVKM. The CDR3 sequence is 17 residues long. V lost 3 bases to trimming and J lost 0 bases; unmatched junction nucleotides: 8. The CDR3 protein is CASSFSGQTYSGNTIYF. The CDR3 DNA reads TGTGCCAGCAGTTTCTCGGGACAGACCTACTCTGGAAACACCATATATTTT.

The CDR3 DNA reads TGTGCCAGCAGCTCTAGCGGGGGCTGGGCAGATACGCAGTATTTT. Translated: CASSSSGGWADTQYF. The chain couples TRBV7-9 to TRBJ2-3, with TRBD2 matching over 10 bases. V lost 4 bases and J lost 4; bases outside the gene matches: 5. Germline V CDR1 and CDR2: SEHNR, FQNEAQ (reference sequence). The CDR3 covers 15 residues.

This clone has a single count. The rearrangement joins TRBV6-5 to TRBJ2-1; perhaps TRBD2 as D (5 bases). CDR3 length equals 14 residues. Germline V gives CDR1 MNHEY, CDR2 SVGAGI. V was cut by 6 bases and J by 5 bases, with 14 bases left in between. CDR3 protein: CASRRPGGDNEQFF. The CDR3 nucleotides are TGTGCCAGCAGGAGGCCAGGAGGAGACAATGAGCAGTTCTTC.

This chain connects TRBV29-1 to TRBJ1-1; D is unresolved. The CDR3 extends over 11 amino acids. V lost 8 bases to trimming and J lost 1 base, with 8 bases between them. From germline, CDR1 is SQVTM and CDR2 ANQGSEA. The CDR3 DNA follows: TGCAGCACTGGTCGGAACACTGAAGCTTTCTTT. It specifies CSTGRNTEAFF.

The chain joins TRBV28 to TRBJ1-5, with no clear D. V was cut by 4 bases and J by 5 bases, with 12 bases left in between. This CDR3 comprises 14 residues. Germline values: CDR1 MDHEN, CDR2 SYDVKM. The CDR3 nucleotides read TGTGCCAGCAGTTCGGGAGGGATCGATCAGCCCCAGCATTTT. Its protein product is CASSSGGIDQPQHF.

V is TRBV7-6 and J is TRBJ1-6; 7 nucleotides line up with TRBD1. Per the germline V gene, CDR1 is SGHVS and CDR2 is FNYEAQ. The trim removed 5 bases at V and 7 bases at J, leaving 5 bases unmatched. The CDR3 covers 14 residues. The CDR3, as DNA: TGTGCCAGCAGCCGAGGGACAGCCAATTCACCCCTCCACTTT. This translates into CASSRGTANSPLHF.

A few counts support this clone. This chain uses TRBV7-9 with TRBJ1-1; no clear D. The CDR3 consists of 17 residues. Germline values: CDR1 SEHNR, CDR2 FQNEAQ (reference sequence). V lost 1 base, J lost 0 bases, and 15 bases lay in between. In DNA, the CDR3 is TGTGCCAGCAGCTTAGGGGCAGAGCAGAGATTGAACACTGAAGCTTTCTTT. It is translated as CASSLGAEQRLNTEAFF.

V is TRBV2 and J is TRBJ1-1; TRBD1 is a possible D gene (6 bases). Germline V gene sequence: CDR1 SNHLY, CDR2 FYNNEI. V was clipped by 5 bases and J by 1 base, with 11 bases between them. There are 14 residues in the CDR3. The CDR3 sequence is CASSPGQRNTEAFF. In nucleotides, the CDR3 is TGTGCCAGCAGTCCGGGACAAAGGAACACTGAAGCTTTCTTT.

This clone was counted once. This chain joins TRBV6-5 and TRBJ1-1; tentative D call: TRBD1 (6 bases). CDR3 length: 13 amino acids. CDR1 and CDR2 from the germline V gene are MNHEY and SVGAGI. The germline V and J ends were trimmed by 6 bases and 6 bases, with 14 bases remaining between them. The CDR3 loop is CASRRGGVAEAFF. The CDR3 region has the DNA TGTGCCAGCAGGAGAGGGGGAGTCGCTGAAGCTTTCTTT.

This clone was seen a handful of times. V usage is TRBV7-8 and J usage is TRBJ1-5; D remains unclear. CDR1 is SGHVS and CDR2 is FQNEAQ in the germline V gene. V was pared by 0 bases and J by 1 base, with 7 bases between. CDR3 length: 15 residues. This chain's CDR3 is CASSLASLSNQPQHF. The CDR3 nucleotides are TGTGCCAGCAGCTTAGCTTCGTTGAGCAATCAGCCCCAGCATTTT.

The V call is TRBV3-1 (or the pseudogene TRBV3-2), the J call TRBJ1-5; D gene ambiguous. This CDR3 spans 14 amino acids. Trimming cost V 1 base and J 4 bases, with 8 bases left between them. Germline lookup yields CDR1 LGHDT and CDR2 YNNKEL (reference sequence). CDR3 residues: CASSQGVTNQPQHF. The CDR3 coding sequence is TGTGCCAGCAGCCAAGGGGTGACAAATCAGCCCCAGCATTTT.

The chain has TRBV5-6 and TRBJ1-2; TRBD1 matches 7 bases. The CDR3 is made up of 15 amino acids. Germline values: CDR1 SGHDT, CDR2 YYEEEE. V gave up 3 bases and J gave up 1 base; unmatched junction bases: 6. CDR3 amino acids: CASSSTGLFNYGYTF. The CDR3 coding sequence is TGTGCCAGCAGCTCGACAGGGCTGTTTAACTATGGCTACACCTTC. Variable domain in full (rest from reference TRBV5-6 and TRBJ1-2): DAGVTQSPTHLIKTRGQQVTLRCSPKSGHDTVSWYQQALGQGPQFIFQYYEEEERQRGNFPDRFSGHQFPNYSSELNVNALLLGDSALYLCASSSTGLFNYGYTFGSGTRLTVV.

In DNA, the CDR3 is TGTGCCAGCAGCCTATACATCCTAGCGGGAGGGTCCTACGAGCAGTACTTC. This sequence encodes CASSLYILAGGSYEQYF. The chain joins TRBV5-4 to TRBJ2-7; 12 bases are a match to TRBD2. V dropped 4 bases and J dropped 1; count of bases not matched to a gene: 9. Looked up from germline, CDR1 is SGHNT and CDR2 is YYREEE (reference sequence). CDR3 length equals 17 residues.